These 21 T cell receptor beta chains were all obtained from the same sample, sequenced in a study of blood T cell repertoires in COVID-19. Method: immunoSEQ multiplex PCR; TCRdb's copy keeps in-frame clones and lacks some. The data show 280,000 or so clones, approximately 91% seen once. The sample comprised peripheral blood. The origin of the receptors is a woman in her sixties with acute or convalescent COVID-19.

CDR3 in DNA: TGTGCCAGCTCACCCACGACAGAGAACTATGGCTACACCTTC. The encoded protein is CASSPTTENYGYTF. This sequence joins TRBV18 and TRBJ1-2, with D maybe TRBD1 (5 bases). The germline V and J ends were trimmed by 3 bases and 2 bases, with 10 bases remaining between them. The germline gives CDR1 KGHSH, CDR2 LQKENI. The CDR3 extends over 14 amino acids.

The chain recombines TRBV5-8 with TRBJ2-2, with 9 bases that match TRBD2. From germline, CDR1 is SGHTS and CDR2 YDEGEE. Trimming took 1 base from V and 6 from J; bases not matched to a gene: 4. This CDR3 is 15 amino acids long. CDR3 residues: CASSLFRTSAGELFF. Here the CDR3 DNA reads TGTGCCAGCAGCTTGTTCAGGACTAGCGCCGGGGAGCTGTTTTTT.

This rearrangement joins TRBV19 to TRBJ1-4; D not resolved. Trimming cost V 11 bases and J 1 base, with 11 bases left between them. Germline V gives CDR1 LNHDA, CDR2 SQIVND (reference sequence). The CDR3 runs 13 residues. The CDR3, as DNA: TGTGCCGCCTCACGGGGAACTAATGAAAAACTGTTTTTT. Translated, it gives CAASRGTNEKLFF.

The CDR3 region has the DNA TGTGCCAGGAGGAGCTTAACGCGGGGGCTGAGTGAAGCTTTCTTT. Residues: CARRSLTRGLSEAFF. The J gene is TRBJ1-1, the V gene TRBV7-9; D is possibly TRBD1 (6 bases). This CDR3 is 15 amino acids long. Deletions cut 9 bases from V and 7 bases from J, with 24 bases between. Germline CDR1 SEHNR, CDR2 FQNEAQ (reference sequence).

This clone was seen once. The rearrangement links TRBV27 to TRBJ2-7; D is unresolved. Germline CDR1 and CDR2: MNHEY and SMNVEV (reference sequence). The CDR3 contains 11 residues. The V and J ends lost 4 bases and 2 bases respectively, with 3 bases between them. CDR3 residues: CASSSAYEQYF. CDR3 nucleotides: TGTGCCAGCAGTTCTGCCTACGAGCAGTACTTC.

This clone was counted a single time. The rearrangement uses TRBV30 and TRBJ2-7, with D perhaps TRBD2 (5 bases). Trimming left V 3 bases short and J 4 bases short, with 13 bases between. CDR3 size: 13 residues. Per the germline V gene, CDR1 is GTSNPN and CDR2 is SVGIG (reference sequence). The chain's CDR3 is CAWSSEGPYEQYF. CDR3 nucleotide sequence: TGTGCCTGGAGCTCCGAGGGCCCTTACGAGCAGTACTTC.

The chain uses TRBV5-5 and TRBJ1-2; 8 bases are shared with TRBD1. The CDR3 is made up of 14 amino acids. The J segment lost 7 bases and the V segment lost 0 bases, leaving 5 bases of the junction unmatched. CDR1 is SGHKS, CDR2 YYEKEE, per germline (reference sequence). CDR3 nucleotide sequence: TGTGCCAGCAGCTTGGGGACAGGGATCGGTGGCTACACCTTC. Protein product: CASSLGTGIGGYTF.

CDR3 DNA sequence: TGTGCCAGCAGTTTAGGGGGGACAGCTTCCTACGAGCAGTACTTC. This codes for CASSLGGTASYEQYF. The J gene is TRBJ2-7, the V gene TRBV28; D is possibly TRBD1 (7 bases). The CDR3 is 15 residues long. V was trimmed by 2 bases and J by 1 base, leaving 12 bases between them. CDR1 is MDHEN and CDR2 is SYDVKM in the germline V gene.

The chain combines TRBV24-1 with TRBJ1-2; weak D call: TRBD1 (5 bases). Germline CDR1 and CDR2: KGHDR and SFDVKD. The V end was cut by 3 bases, the J end by 4 bases, with 14 bases between. The CDR3 extends over 15 amino acids. The CDR3 nucleotides are TGTGCCACCAGTGATCCCGGGCAGGGAGGCTATGGCTACACCTTC. This codes for CATSDPGQGGYGYTF.

This clone was recorded a few times. The chain joins TRBV27 to TRBJ1-5; 9 bases agree with TRBD1. V trimming: 5 bases; J trimming: 6 bases; junction bases outside the gene matches: 14. Germline lookup yields CDR1 MNHEY and CDR2 SMNVEV (reference sequence). This CDR3 region has 17 residues. The CDR3 sequence is CASSPITGTGLSQPQHF. The DNA of the CDR3 is TGTGCCAGCAGTCCAATTACCGGGACAGGGCTCAGTCAGCCCCAGCATTTT.

The gene calls are TRBV5-6 and TRBJ1-2; D ambiguous. In germline, CDR1 is SGHDT, CDR2 YYEEEE. This CDR3 region has 18 residues. Deletions cut 4 bases from V and 4 bases from J, with 26 bases between. CDR3 residues: CASSPPSPIFQRSYGYTF. The CDR3 DNA follows: TGTGCCAGCAGCCCCCCCAGTCCTATCTTTCAGCGGTCCTATGGCTACACCTTC.

The rearrangement links TRBV2 to TRBJ1-5, with TRBD1 identical over 9 bases. The germline V gene encodes CDR1 SNHLY and CDR2 FYNNEI. The V segment lost 4 bases and the J segment 7 bases; nucleotides outside the gene matches: 17. This CDR3 has 18 amino acids. Here the CDR3 reads CASSVSQGATDPEQPQHF. CDR3 bases: TGTGCCAGCAGTGTTTCACAGGGGGCGACGGATCCCGAGCAGCCCCAGCATTTT.

The V and J genes are TRBV4-2 and TRBJ1-5, with 7 bases aligning to TRBD1. The germline V gene has CDR1 LGHNA and CDR2 YNFKEQ. The CDR3 has 16 amino acids. The J segment lost 4 bases and the V segment lost 1 base, leaving 7 bases of the junction unmatched. CDR3 loop: CASSQVMTGRNQPQHF. CDR3 nucleotides: TGTGCCAGCAGCCAAGTTATGACAGGGAGAAATCAGCCCCAGCATTTT.

V gene TRBV12-3 or TRBV12-4 combines with J gene TRBJ2-2, with unresolved D. V was trimmed by 5 bases and J by 7 bases, leaving 5 bases between them. This CDR3 comprises 11 residues. CDR3 DNA: TGTGCCAGCAGTGTCGTCGGGGAGCTGTTTTTT. This codes for CASSVVGELFF.

The count of this clone is one. The rearrangement joins TRBV2 to TRBJ1-4; D ambiguous. Between the trimmed V and J ends, which lost 7 bases and 6 bases, there was a span of 18 bases. CDR3 length: 15 residues. Germline V gene data show CDR1 as SNHLY and CDR2 as FYNNEI. CDR3 residues: CASILRSGGYEKLFF. CDR3 bases: TGTGCCAGCATCCTTCGGTCAGGAGGGTATGAAAAACTGTTTTTT.

The chain recombines TRBV10-1 with TRBJ1-5, with 9 nucleotides matching TRBD1. The length of the CDR3 is 16 residues. Germline CDR1 and CDR2: WNHNN and SYGVQD (reference sequence). Losses at the gene ends were 4 bases for V and 6 bases for J; bases not matched to a gene: 10. The CDR3 region has the DNA TGCGCCAGCAGTGTGGTGTACAGGGGGCGAAGTCAGCCCCAGCATTTT. It codes for CASSVVYRGRSQPQHF.

V is TRBV5-4 and J is TRBJ2-5; the D gene is possibly TRBD2 (7 bases). Germline CDR1 and CDR2: SGHNT and YYREEE (reference sequence). Trimming pared 4 bases from V and 5 bases from J, leaving 21 bases between. This CDR3 is built from 16 residues. The CDR3 sequence is CASSLGVGGAVETQYF. In nucleotides, the CDR3 is TGTGCCAGCAGCCTTGGCGTAGGGGGGGCGGTTGAGACCCAGTACTTC.

The chain combines TRBV2 with TRBJ2-3; a possible D gene is TRBD1 (7 bases). The ends were cut back, 11 bases at V and 3 bases at J, with 12 bases in the middle. CDR3 size: 12 residues. Per the germline V gene, CDR1 is SNHLY and CDR2 is FYNNEI. The CDR3 bases are TGTGCCGGAGGGGGCAATACAGATACGCAGTATTTT. Protein: CAGGGNTDTQYF.

The J gene is TRBJ1-1, the V gene TRBV4-2; D perhaps matches TRBD1 (6 bases). Germline V lookup: CDR1 LGHNA, CDR2 YNFKEQ. The CDR3 totals 14 residues. Trimming removed 3 bases at V and 11 bases at J, with 19 bases between. The CDR3 reads CASSHLGRGAGAFF. The DNA of the CDR3 is TGTGCCAGCAGCCACCTTGGGAGGGGGGCCGGCGCTTTCTTT.

The V call is TRBV6-5, the J call TRBJ1-4; TRBD1 aligns across 7 bases. Per germline, CDR1 MNHEY and CDR2 SVGAGI. The trim removed 3 bases at V and 7 bases at J, leaving 5 bases unmatched. The CDR3 spans 14 residues. The CDR3 loop reads CASSYRRQGEKLFF. The CDR3 coding sequence is TGTGCCAGCAGTTATCGGAGACAGGGTGAAAAACTGTTTTTT.

This clone was recorded only once. The V call is TRBV5-1, the J call TRBJ1-6; 10 bases agree with TRBD1. Germline trimming cut 0 bases from V and 10 bases from J; bases unmatched to any gene: 4. The germline V gene has CDR1 SGHRS and CDR2 YFSETQ. The CDR3 is 15 amino acids. CDR3 residues: CASSLGDRGESPLHF. In nucleotides, the CDR3 is TGCGCCAGCAGCTTGGGGGACAGGGGAGAATCACCCCTCCACTTT.